This TCR beta chain was identified during a study of blood T cells in healthy people across ages. Per sample, at least 5 micrograms of total RNA were extracted. It was with a sample-barcoded 5' primer and a J-beta primer mix that a second PCR of roughly 6 to 12 cycles was run. MiXCR was run by TCRdb on the 5' RACE reads, yielding one entry per CDR3 protein. The repertoire consists of roughly 1.6 million distinct CDR3 sequences, with around 35% occurring once and the leading ten covering 10% to 12%. This clonotype occurred a few times. No antigen is known for it. Notes on the study in general: Diversity was higher, and naive CD4+ cells more numerous, in long-lived donors than in aged donors. Diversity figures based on one million T cells were deemed too low. Unknown donor CMV status possibly confounded expanded clonotype changes.

The sample consisted of blood. The clonotype comes from a woman aged 25 to 45 in good health.

CDR3 nucleotides: TGTGCCAGCACCCTCGGGGGGGCTAGCGGAGGGGAGAAGCAGTTCTTC. It codes for CASTLGGASGGEKQFF. The V call is TRBV28, the J call TRBJ2-1; 8 bases align to TRBD2. This CDR3 spans 16 amino acids. With 7 bases clipped from V and 11 bases from J, the junction kept 19 bases outside the gene matches. Germline lookup yields CDR1 MDHEN and CDR2 SYDVKM.